These 28 T cell receptor beta chains originate from one sample sequenced in a study of blood T cell repertoires in COVID-19. The table came from immunoSEQ multiplex PCR; TCRdb's copy has only in-frame clones and leaves some out. The sample has 140,000 to 150,000 clones, around 89% seen once. Material: peripheral blood. The receptor set was obtained from a man aged 55 to 70 with active or convalescent COVID-19.

DNA for the CDR3: TGTGCCACCAGTGATACCCGGAAGGCGGCAGAGACCCAGTACTTC. Translated: CATSDTRKAAETQYF. The chain couples TRBV24-1 to TRBJ2-5; no clear D gene. V lost 3 bases, J lost 4 bases, and 14 bases lay in between. Germline CDR1 reads KGHDR; CDR2 reads SFDVKD. This CDR3 has 15 residues.

The J gene is TRBJ2-1, the V gene TRBV11-3; TRBD1 is a possible D gene (5 bases). V gave up 4 bases and J gave up 1 base, with 11 bases separating them. CDR3 length: 15 residues. Germline V gene lookup returns CDR1 SGHNT and CDR2 YENEEA. CDR3 sequence: CASSSIRQSYNEQFF. The DNA for the CDR3 is TGTGCCAGCAGCTCCATCCGACAGTCCTACAATGAGCAGTTCTTC.

This clone was seen a handful of times. The chain has TRBV11-2 and TRBJ1-5; D is undetermined. The ends were cut back, 8 bases at V and 4 bases at J, with 12 bases in the middle. Germline V gene sequence: CDR1 SGHAT, CDR2 FQNNGV. The length of the CDR3 is 13 residues. CDR3 amino acids: CASGGGPNQPQHF. CDR3 in DNA: TGTGCCAGCGGAGGCGGTCCTAATCAGCCCCAGCATTTT.

The V and J genes are TRBV7-9 and TRBJ1-1; TRBD1 aligns across 7 bases. There are 16 residues in the CDR3. With 1 base clipped from V and 3 bases from J, the junction kept 8 bases outside the gene matches. From germline, CDR1 is SEHNR and CDR2 FQNEAQ (reference sequence). CDR3 nucleotide sequence: TGTGCCAGCAGCTTAGTTGGAGGGGGCGCGGACACTGAAGCTTTCTTT. Amino acids: CASSLVGGGADTEAFF.

The chain links TRBV5-1 to TRBJ2-2; D perhaps matches TRBD2 (5 bases). V was cut by 2 bases and J by 5 bases, with 13 bases left in between. CDR1 and CDR2 (germline): SGHRS, YFSETQ. The CDR3 has 15 residues. Here the CDR3 DNA reads TGCGCCAGCAGCTTTAACGGGGTTCGGACCGGGGAGCTGTTTTTT. It is translated as CASSFNGVRTGELFF.

The rearrangement links TRBV7-2 to TRBJ2-7; 10 nucleotides line up with TRBD2. The trim removed 5 bases at V and 5 bases at J, leaving 12 bases unmatched. Germline assignment: CDR1 SGHTA and CDR2 FQGNSA. The CDR3 has 16 amino acids. The CDR3 DNA sequence: TGTGCCAGCAGCCGGATCTCAGCGGGAGGGGCCGACGAGCAGTACTTC. This encodes CASSRISAGGADEQYF.

This chain joins TRBV6-1 and TRBJ2-7; 13 bases agree with TRBD2. CDR1 MNHNS and CDR2 SASEGT come from the germline V gene. V gave up 3 bases and J gave up 1 base; unmatched junction bases: 3. The CDR3 totals 16 residues. The CDR3 DNA is TGTGCCAGCAGTGAGCCGGGACTAGCGGGGTCCTACGAGCAGTACTTC. Residues: CASSEPGLAGSYEQYF.

V and J are TRBV5-1 and TRBJ2-5; 9 bases match TRBD2. Germline assignment: CDR1 SGHRS and CDR2 YFSETQ. J was trimmed by 1 base and V by 0 bases; bases with no gene match: 13. This CDR3 has 19 amino acids. This chain's CDR3 is CASSLAPGGGASVQETQYF. CDR3 bases: TGCGCCAGCAGCTTGGCGCCTGGCGGGGGGGCATCGGTCCAAGAGACCCAGTACTTC. The variable domain in full, completed from reference TRBV5-1 and TRBJ2-5, reads KAGVTQTPRYLIKTRGQQVTLSCSPISGHRSVSWYQQTPGQGLQFLFEYFSETQRNKGNFPGRFSGRQFSNSRSEMNVSTLELGDSALYLCASSLAPGGGASVQETQYFGPGTRLLVL.

V is TRBV29-1 and J is TRBJ1-1; D gene unclear. The V gene's germline CDR1 is SQVTM and CDR2 ANQGSEA. The CDR3 extends over 11 amino acids. Trimming removed 3 bases from V and 3 bases from J, with 5 bases in between. DNA for the CDR3: TGCAGCGTTGACGAGTACACTGAAGCTTTCTTT. Translating gives CSVDEYTEAFF.

The chain employs TRBV7-8 and TRBJ1-1; tentative D call: TRBD1 (5 bases). Trimming took off 5 bases at V and 10 bases at J, with 17 bases between the two ends. The CDR3 is made up of 13 amino acids. Germline V CDR1 and CDR2: SGHVS, FQNEAQ. CDR3 nucleotide sequence: TGTGCCAGCAGCACAGGACCCGGGTGGGGAGCTTTCTTT. This sequence encodes CASSTGPGWGAFF. The full variable domain, with the rest looked up from reference TRBV7-8 and TRBJ1-1, is GAGVSQSPRYKVAKRGQDVALRCDPISGHVSLFWYQQALGQGPEFLTYFQNEAQLDKSGLPSDRFFAERPEGSVSTLKIQRTQQEDSAVYLCASSTGPGWGAFFGQGTRLTVV.

The V call is TRBV12-3 or TRBV12-4, the J call TRBJ1-5; D is ambiguous. This CDR3 is 13 amino acids long. V was trimmed by 3 bases and J by 5 bases, leaving 8 bases between them. The chain's CDR3 is CASSLATYQPQHF. For the CDR3, the DNA is TGTGCCAGCAGTTTGGCGACTTATCAGCCCCAGCATTTT.

V gene TRBV27 combines with J gene TRBJ1-2; TRBD1 might be the D (5 bases). Looked up from germline, CDR1 is MNHEY and CDR2 is SMNVEV (reference sequence). CDR3 length equals 13 residues. Trimming removed 3 bases from V and 8 bases from J, with 13 bases in between. CDR3 in DNA: TGTGCCAGCAGTTTTGGGGGGAGTTACGGCTACACCTTC. It yields the protein CASSFGGSYGYTF.

The chain couples TRBV24-1 to TRBJ2-3; D may be TRBD1 (6 bases). This CDR3 has 16 amino acids. V gave up 1 base and J gave up 5 bases, with 15 bases separating them. Germline V gene data show CDR1 as KGHDR and CDR2 as SFDVKD. In nucleotides, the CDR3 is TGTGCCACCAGTGATTTAGGACAGCAACAAGTAGATACGCAGTATTTT. It yields the protein CATSDLGQQQVDTQYF.

The DNA for the CDR3 is TGTGCCAGCAGTGAGGGGACAGGGAGCAATCAGCCCCAGCATTTT. This translates into CASSEGTGSNQPQHF. V is TRBV2 and J is TRBJ1-5; 9 positions match TRBD1. The CDR3 totals 15 residues. The junction had 1 base not matched to a gene; V was cut back by 3 bases and J by 1 base. CDR1 SNHLY and CDR2 FYNNEI come from the germline V gene.

This sequence joins TRBV3-1 (or the pseudogene TRBV3-2) and TRBJ2-5; TRBD1 agrees at 10 bases. Germline V gene lookup returns CDR1 LGHDT and CDR2 YNNKEL (reference sequence). This CDR3 is 17 amino acids long. With 1 base clipped from V and 4 bases from J, the junction kept 9 bases outside the gene matches. CDR3 residues: CASSQGMGTGAVETQYF. Here the CDR3 DNA reads TGTGCCAGCAGCCAAGGGATGGGGACAGGGGCGGTAGAGACCCAGTACTTC.

This chain connects TRBV5-6 to TRBJ1-2; 11 nucleotides agree with TRBD1. The CDR3 runs 17 residues. Trimming removed 3 bases from V and 4 bases from J; junction bases left unmatched: 11. Germline CDR1 SGHDT, CDR2 YYEEEE. CDR3 DNA sequence: TGTGCCAGCAGCTCTAGGACAGGGGGCGGCCCTTCCTATGGCTACACCTTC. It codes for CASSSRTGGGPSYGYTF. Full variable domain (outside the CDR3, taken from reference TRBV5-6 and TRBJ1-2): DAGVTQSPTHLIKTRGQQVTLRCSPKSGHDTVSWYQQALGQGPQFIFQYYEEEERQRGNFPDRFSGHQFPNYSSELNVNALLLGDSALYLCASSSRTGGGPSYGYTFGSGTRLTVV.

V is TRBV28 and J is TRBJ2-7; possibly TRBD2 for D (6 bases). Germline loops: CDR1 MDHEN, CDR2 SYDVKM. CDR3 length equals 15 residues. Deletions cut 6 bases from V and 5 bases from J, with 20 bases between. DNA of the CDR3: TGTGCCAGCAGCAAAGGAGGGACGGAGGACCACGAGCAGTACTTC. It encodes CASSKGGTEDHEQYF.

The chain combines TRBV4-1 with TRBJ1-4; 8 nucleotides align to TRBD1. Trimming removed 4 bases from V and 10 bases from J; junction bases left unmatched: 8. Germline assignment: CDR1 MGHRA and CDR2 YSYEKL. There are 14 residues in the CDR3. The CDR3, as DNA: TGCGCCAGCAGCCTGGGTCGAGGGACAGGAAAACTGTTTTTT. It codes for CASSLGRGTGKLFF.

Worth noting for this clone: Within the sample, other DNA sequences also encode this same CDR3. DNA for the CDR3: TGTGCCTGGAGTGGAGGGGGCAACTATGGCTACACCTTC. This sequence encodes CAWSGGGNYGYTF. V is TRBV30 and J is TRBJ1-2, with 7 bases matching TRBD1. Unmatched junction bases numbered 1, after V lost 1 base and J lost 2 bases. The CDR3 covers 13 residues. The germline CDR1 and CDR2 sequences are GTSNPN and SVGIG (reference sequence).

This chain links TRBV5-1 with TRBJ1-5; D is unclear. The CDR3 is 15 residues long. Trimming took 0 bases from V and 0 from J, leaving 7 bases between them. Per germline, CDR1 SGHRS and CDR2 YFSETQ. CDR3 DNA: TGCGCCAGCAGCTTGGCCGGTAATAGCAATCAGCCCCAGCATTTT. It codes for CASSLAGNSNQPQHF.

The chain's CDR3 is CASSQDPGRGWYEQYF. The CDR3 DNA reads as TGTGCCAGCAGCCAAGATCCCGGAAGGGGTTGGTACGAGCAGTACTTC. J is TRBJ2-7 and V is TRBV14, with a tentative D call TRBD1 (5 bases). CDR1 SGHDN and CDR2 FVKESK come from the germline V gene. The CDR3 runs 16 residues. V shed 0 bases and J shed 4 bases, with 16 bases lying between them.

J is TRBJ2-1 and V is TRBV24-1, with D maybe TRBD1 (6 bases). The germline V gene encodes CDR1 KGHDR and CDR2 SFDVKD. Trimming removed 2 bases at V and 5 bases at J, with 15 bases between. The CDR3 totals 16 residues. The CDR3 loop reads CATSDYTGPLHNEQFF. The CDR3, as DNA: TGTGCCACCAGTGATTATACAGGGCCCTTACACAATGAGCAGTTCTTC.

The chain joins TRBV24-1 to TRBJ1-5; 7 nucleotides agree with TRBD1. The J segment lost 4 bases and the V segment lost 3 bases, leaving 8 bases of the junction unmatched. Germline lookup yields CDR1 KGHDR and CDR2 SFDVKD. CDR3 length: 16 residues. The CDR3 protein is CATSDPRTGTNQPQHF. The CDR3 nucleotides are TGTGCCACCAGTGATCCACGGACAGGCACAAATCAGCCCCAGCATTTT.

This chain joins TRBV28 and TRBJ1-1; D remains unclear. V was cut by 8 bases and J by 1 base, with 8 bases left in between. Germline CDR1 is MDHEN and CDR2 is SYDVKM. The CDR3 is made up of 12 amino acids. CDR3 protein: CASYSGNTEAFF. The CDR3, as DNA: TGTGCCAGCTATTCGGGGAACACTGAAGCTTTCTTT.

J is TRBJ1-2 and V is TRBV19; D unclear. Trimming cost V 1 base and J 4 bases, with 7 bases left between them. In germline, CDR1 is LNHDA, CDR2 SQIVND (reference sequence). The CDR3 extends over 13 amino acids. The CDR3 loop is CASSIGRFYGYTF. CDR3 DNA: TGTGCCAGTAGTATAGGCAGATTCTATGGCTACACCTTC.

This sequence joins TRBV9 and TRBJ1-3, with D perhaps TRBD1 (5 bases). The V gene lost 0 bases and the J gene lost 1 base, with 14 bases spanning the gap. The CDR3 contains 17 residues. Per germline, CDR1 SGDLS and CDR2 YYNGEE. The CDR3 sequence is CASSVAPEGVSGNTIYF. In DNA, the CDR3 is TGTGCCAGCAGCGTAGCCCCTGAAGGGGTATCTGGAAACACCATATATTTT.

The chain uses TRBV29-1 and TRBJ2-7; D unclear. V gave up 7 bases and J gave up 3 bases, with 10 bases separating them. CDR3 length: 11 amino acids. Germline CDR1 SQVTM, CDR2 ANQGSEA. The CDR3 DNA reads as TGCAGCGGCGGTTCCGACTACGAGCAGTACTTC. Its protein product is CSGGSDYEQYF.

The chain is built from TRBV19 and TRBJ1-5; TRBD1 is a possible D gene (6 bases). Trimming removed 0 bases from V and 3 bases from J, with 12 bases in between. Germline V CDR1 and CDR2: LNHDA, SQIVND (reference sequence). This CDR3 region has 16 residues. The CDR3 region has the DNA TGTGCCAGTAGTATAGATCTAAGACAGGTCAATCAGCCCCAGCATTTT. It is translated as CASSIDLRQVNQPQHF.